This T cell receptor (beta chain) was recorded in a study of T cell repertoires in cytomegalovirus infection. Across the study: Indications came from public TCR beta signatures; they pointed to CMV infection and to a matching HLA type.

This clonotype was counted at least ten times. What it binds is not known. CDR1 and CDR2 from the germline V gene are SGHTA and FQGNSA. This CDR3 is built from 14 residues. The V and J ends lost 0 bases and 7 bases, in that order; junction bases with no gene match: 3. Study results and limitations: HLA-C-restricted CMV-specific TCR beta clonotypes prevailed in the ex vivo response.

Via MiXCR, TCRdb re-called the reads, giving one row per CDR3 protein. The sample has about 150,000 distinct CDR3 sequences; less than 25% are singletons. The sequenced material came from PBMCs. The rearrangement joins TRBV7-2 to TRBJ2-5; 9 bases fit TRBD2. The clonotype comes from a human donor in good health (CMV status not recorded). Some clones in this sample may be carry-over from other donors' samples. CDR3 in amino acids: CASSLAAGGRTQYF. In DNA form, the CDR3 reads TGTGCCAGCAGCTTAGCGGCGGGAGGGCGGACCCAGTACTTC.